This T cell receptor (beta chain) was retrieved from a study of T-cell memory formation after mild COVID-19 (dated by TCRdb to the early 2020s). About the full investigation: Most TCR sequence clusters were specific to one of the two donors. The cohort comprised two young, previously healthy adult volunteers, one female and one male. T-cell clones expanding and contracting after mild COVID-19 in two donors were tracked by longitudinal TCRalpha and TCRbeta repertoire sequencing. Points the paper makes about the study in general: SARS-CoV-2 specificity was not confirmed for the second-wave clones peaking on day 37. Clones contracting from day 15 to 85 had balanced CD4/CD8 phenotypes, while a second wave expanding from day 15 to 37 was biased towards CD4+. The study covered only a couple of mild cases, and larger cohorts including severe cases with pre-infection samples were considered necessary. Some responding clones were detected in pre-infection memory, suggesting pre-existing cross-reactive memory T cells joined the SARS-CoV-2 response. Contracting CD4+ clones turned up mainly in the CM and EM memory subsets, whereas EMRA was where CD8+ clones were enriched.

Sequencing used an Illumina NovaSeq 6000. cDNA libraries for TCRalpha and TCRbeta were prepared by 5'RACE using constant-segment primers, with sample barcodes and unique molecular identifiers added. Trizol reagent was used to extract RNA from every sample. The libraries were amplified in two PCR steps, and the second step added a second sample barcode and Illumina TruSeq adapters. Sequencing of the libraries was done on an Illumina NovaSeq, producing 2 x 150 bp paired-end reads. The published analysis was carried out like this. Reads were demultiplexed and collapsed into UMI-guided consensus sequences with migec v1.2.7. Using mixcr v2.1.11, UMI consensuses were aligned to TRA and TRB V and J templates and then assembled into clonotypes. Expanded or contracted clonotypes were those called significant by both edgeR and NoisET, with noise models trained on biological replicates. For edgeR calls, the cutoffs were a false discovery rate-adjusted p below 0.01 and a log2 fold-change threshold of 1. As an exploratory analysis of dynamics, max-normalized trajectories of the 1000 most abundant clonotypes were examined by PCA with hierarchical clustering. Separately sequenced CD4+ and CD8+ repertoires were used to assign a CD4 or CD8 phenotype to each responding clone. The public reads were run again by TCRdb, first through fastp at Q25 and then through MiXCR, and only productive beta chains were kept. Every entry covers one CDR3 protein and lists the most common genes and DNA from its rows. Here the V and J calls rest on TCRdb's processing, not on the authors' analysis. This sample is represented by a few hundred thousand distinct CDR3 sequences; around 27% of them were singletons. 9.5% to 12% of the sample belongs to the ten largest clones.

This clonotype was detected only a few times. The antigen this receptor binds is unknown. Base qualities are missing; no much larger clone stands one base away. PBMCs were isolated by Ficoll-Paque density gradient centrifugation. From its cysteine to its phenylalanine, the CDR3 spans 16 amino acids. Only the CDR3 portion is preserved as DNA: 48 bases, with reading frame beginning at the first base. Deletion took 4 bases off V and 0 bases off J, with a span of 16 bases between the germline ends. CDR1 and CDR2 are drawn from the germline V gene: SGHTA, FQGNSA. The source is an adult woman who had mild COVID-19 (a few samples of this study predate the infection). The sample titles of this study are shuffled in the database, so cell type and time point are left out; the donor was told from shared clones. Sequenced: PBMCs or a T cell subset sorted from them (not recorded which). The rearranged chain carries TRBV7-2 and TRBJ2-7, with a tentative D call of TRBD1 or TRBD2, each matching 5 bases. The DNA sequence is given as TGTGCCAGCAGCTCCATGGGGACGGGGAGCTCCTACGAGCAGTACTTC. Translated, it reads CASSSMGTGSSYEQYF.